The T cell receptor (beta chain) described here comes from a study of T cells after yellow fever vaccination. Looking at the study overall: Preparing low-cell-number fractions relied on SMART-Seq v4 Ultra Low Input. Findings and caveats of the study: Subsequent to the booster, the majority of primary-vaccination clones reappeared (about 97% CD4, about 90% CD8). Overlap between CD4 and CD8 compartments was detected for a small share of clonotypes. A weaker secondary response peaked on day 5, the primary on day 15.

TCRdb re-analysed the 5' RACE reads in MiXCR, keeping a single row per CDR3 protein. Counted here are 300,000 to 350,000 distinct CDR3 sequences, about 10% occurring once; the ten biggest clones make up less than 3.5%. This clonotype occurred a few times. The target antigen is unknown. The material was CD4+ T cells sorted from PBMCs, obtained 45 days after the yellow fever booster vaccination. This sequence originates from a young man who received the YFV17D yellow fever vaccine.

CDR3 DNA sequence: TGCAGTGCTTGTAGACTTCCCAAAAACACTGAAGCTTTCTTT. This gives the protein CSACRLPKNTEAFF. V and J are TRBV20-1 and TRBJ1-1, with unresolved D. The V end was cut by 5 bases, the J end by 2 bases, with 15 bases between. Germline V gene lookup returns CDR1 DFQATT and CDR2 SNEGSKA (reference sequence). The CDR3 covers 14 residues.